This entry is about one T cell receptor (beta chain). Its target is not known. The data belong to a study of T cell responses to AZD1222 COVID-19 vaccine. Repertoires were generated with immunoSEQ multiplex PCR, while TCRdb's copy carries only in-frame clones and drops some. This table has approximately 110,000 clones, nearly 90% appearing once. The CDR3 sequence is 17 residues long. In germline, CDR1 is SGHRS, CDR2 YFSETQ. With 4 bases clipped from V and 4 bases from J, the junction kept 13 bases outside the gene matches. Study outcomes and limitations: Mapped onto spike, vaccine-associated CD4 TCRs spanned it and were dominant at 160-218 and 743-854.

Analysis merged second doses at about 4 or about 12 weeks. The V gene is TRBV5-1, the J gene TRBJ2-2; TRBD2 matches at 7 bases. The receptor was isolated from an adult who received the AZD1222 COVID-19 vaccine. This material consisted of peripheral blood, taken 28 days after the second AZD1222 dose. The CDR3 loop reads CASSRPGNGRSTGELFF. For the CDR3, the DNA is TGCGCCAGCAGCCGCCCGGGAAACGGGAGGAGCACCGGGGAGCTGTTTTTT.